This TCR beta chain was recorded in a study of T cell responses to AZD1222 COVID-19 vaccine. The table came from immunoSEQ multiplex PCR; TCRdb's copy has only in-frame clones and leaves some out. The sample lists 150,000 or so clones, around nine tenths occurring once. As concerns this clone: Its antigen is as yet unknown.

Study results and caveats: The study reported that nearly half of spike-specific TCRs target unmutated variant regions. Across spike, vaccine-associated CD4 TCRs were found, dominant at 160-218 and 743-854.

V was clipped by 0 bases and J by 2 bases, with 9 bases between them. This CDR3 is 15 amino acids long. Germline CDR1 LGHNA, CDR2 YSLEER. The specimen was peripheral blood, collected on day 0 of AZD1222 vaccination. The source is an adult in good health. The chain uses TRBV4-3 and TRBJ2-3; perhaps TRBD2 as D (5 bases). DNA of the CDR3: TGCGCCAGCAGCCAAGACCGGACTTCCACAGATACGCAGTATTTT. The encoded protein is CASSQDRTSTDTQYF.